One and the same sample provided the 3 T cell receptor beta chains below, sequenced in a study of a mutant IDH1 vaccine in newly diagnosed glioma. Some clones are missing from TCRdb's copy, which holds only in-frame ones; the method was immunoSEQ multiplex PCR. The sample has just under 45,000 clones, 75% to 95% seen once. As for time point: week 23, last vaccination. The study gave 300 ug of mutant IDH1 20-mer peptide per vaccine dose, with topical imiquimod. Their antigen targets remain unknown. The starting material was PBMCs, obtained from a glioma patient whose treatment included an IDH1 peptide vaccine. The receptors were gathered from a man aged 45 to 65 with glioma.

The chain employs TRBV5-8 and TRBJ1-1, with a tentative D call TRBD1 (6 bases). The germline V gene has CDR1 SGHTS and CDR2 YDEGEE. V was trimmed by 4 bases and J by 0 bases, leaving 10 bases between them. The CDR3 is 14 residues long. The CDR3 loop reads CASSVTGMNTEAFF. The CDR3 DNA is TGTGCCAGCAGCGTGACAGGTATGAACACTGAAGCTTTCTTT.

The V and J genes are TRBV9 and TRBJ2-1; D gene unclear. The germline CDR1 and CDR2 sequences are SGDLS and YYNGEE. Between the trimmed V and J ends, which lost 3 bases and 0 bases, there was a span of 10 bases. The CDR3 length is 15 residues. CDR3 region: CASSAGSSSYNEQFF. CDR3 DNA: TGTGCCAGCAGCGCAGGCAGTAGCTCCTACAATGAGCAGTTCTTC.

The chain joins TRBV18 to TRBJ2-7, with D possibly matching TRBD1 (5 bases). Trimming left V 2 bases short and J 5 bases short, with 10 bases between. CDR3 size: 13 residues. In germline, CDR1 is KGHSH, CDR2 LQKENI. The CDR3 region is CASSPNRKNEQYF. Here the CDR3 DNA reads TGTGCCAGCTCACCAAACAGGAAAAACGAGCAGTACTTC.